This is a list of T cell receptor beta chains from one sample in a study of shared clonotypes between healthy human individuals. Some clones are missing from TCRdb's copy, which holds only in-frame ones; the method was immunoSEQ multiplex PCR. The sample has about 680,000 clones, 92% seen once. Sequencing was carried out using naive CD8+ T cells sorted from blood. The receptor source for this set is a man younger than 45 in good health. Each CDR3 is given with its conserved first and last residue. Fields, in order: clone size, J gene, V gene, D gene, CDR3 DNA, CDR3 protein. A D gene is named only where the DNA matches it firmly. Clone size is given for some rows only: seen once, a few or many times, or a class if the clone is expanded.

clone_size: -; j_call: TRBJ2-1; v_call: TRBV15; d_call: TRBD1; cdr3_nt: TGTGCCACCAGCAGAGAGGGGACAGAAAACTACAATGAGCAGTTCTTC; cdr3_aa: CATSREGTENYNEQFF
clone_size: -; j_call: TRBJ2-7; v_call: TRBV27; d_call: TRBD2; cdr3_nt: TGTGCCAGCAGTTCCTCTCGACTAGCTCCCAGCGAGCAGTACTTC; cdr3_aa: CASSSSRLAPSEQYF
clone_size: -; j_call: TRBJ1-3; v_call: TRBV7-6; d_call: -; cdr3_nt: TGTGCCAGCAGCCTCACCAGGAGCTCTGGAAACACCATATATTTT; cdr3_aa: CASSLTRSSGNTIYF
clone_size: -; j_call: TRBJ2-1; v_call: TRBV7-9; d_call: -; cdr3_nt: TGTGCCAGCAGCTTCGGCGCGAGCGCAAATGAGCAGTTCTTC; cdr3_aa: CASSFGASANEQFF
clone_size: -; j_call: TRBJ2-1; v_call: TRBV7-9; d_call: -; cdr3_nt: TGTGCCAGCAGCTTAGAGGCTGACAATGAGCAGTTCTTC; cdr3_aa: CASSLEADNEQFF
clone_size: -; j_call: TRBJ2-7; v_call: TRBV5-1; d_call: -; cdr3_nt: TGCGCCAGCAGCTTGGGGGGCAGATCGGACGAGCAGTACTTC; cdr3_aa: CASSLGGRSDEQYF
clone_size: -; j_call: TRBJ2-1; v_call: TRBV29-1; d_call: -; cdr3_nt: TGCAGCGTTGAGGGCCAGGCCGGTGGGAATGAGCAGTTCTTC; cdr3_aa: CSVEGQAGGNEQFF
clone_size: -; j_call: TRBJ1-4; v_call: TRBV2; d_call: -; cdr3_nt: TGTGCCAGCATAACAGGGTCTAATGAAAAACTGTTTTTT; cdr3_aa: CASITGSNEKLFF
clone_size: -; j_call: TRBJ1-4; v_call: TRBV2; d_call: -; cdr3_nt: TGTGCCAGCAGTGAAGCCTTTCCGGTCGGGGGTGAAAAACTGTTTTTT; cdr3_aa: CASSEAFPVGGEKLFF
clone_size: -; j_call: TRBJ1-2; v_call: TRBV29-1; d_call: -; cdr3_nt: TGCAGCGTTGATGACAGTCTTAACTATGGCTACACCTTC; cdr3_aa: CSVDDSLNYGYTF
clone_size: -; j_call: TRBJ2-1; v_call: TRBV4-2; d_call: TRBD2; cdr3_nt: TGTGCCAGCAGCCTTATCGGACTAGCGGACAATGAGCAGTTCTTC; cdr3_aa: CASSLIGLADNEQFF
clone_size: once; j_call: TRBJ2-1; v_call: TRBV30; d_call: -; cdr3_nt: TGTGCCTGGAGTGGGGTGGGGAGCTCCTACAATGAGCAGTTCTTC; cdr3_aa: CAWSGVGSSYNEQFF
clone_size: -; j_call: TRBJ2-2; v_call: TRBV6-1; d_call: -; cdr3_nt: TGTGCCAGCCTTCGAGTCTCCGGGGAGCTGTTTTTT; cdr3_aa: CASLRVSGELFF
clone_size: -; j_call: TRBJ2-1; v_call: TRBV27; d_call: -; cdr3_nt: TGTGCCAGCAGTTTATCGCTTCTGGGGGAGCAGTTCTTC; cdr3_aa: CASSLSLLGEQFF
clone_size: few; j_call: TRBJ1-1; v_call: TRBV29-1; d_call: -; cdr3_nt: TGCAGCGTTGAAAAGCGGAGTGAAGCTTTCTTT; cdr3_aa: CSVEKRSEAFF
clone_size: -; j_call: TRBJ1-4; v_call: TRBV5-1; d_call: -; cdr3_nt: TGCGCCAGCAGCCTTGGATGGCGTACAAATGAAAAACTGTTTTTT; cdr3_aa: CASSLGWRTNEKLFF
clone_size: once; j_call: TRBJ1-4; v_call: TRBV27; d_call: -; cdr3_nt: TGTGCCAGCAGTTTACGGCAGGGGCCGGGGGAAAAACTGTTTTTT; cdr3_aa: CASSLRQGPGEKLFF
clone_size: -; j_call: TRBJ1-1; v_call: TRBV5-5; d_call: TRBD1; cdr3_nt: TGTGCCAGCAGCTTGGCCGGGGATCAGGGGGGATATTGGAACACTGAAGCTTTCTTT; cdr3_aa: CASSLAGDQGGYWNTEAFF
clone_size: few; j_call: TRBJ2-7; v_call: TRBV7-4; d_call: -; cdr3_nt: TGTGCCAGGGGCGAGGTACTGTACGAGCAGTACTTC; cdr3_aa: CARGEVLYEQYF
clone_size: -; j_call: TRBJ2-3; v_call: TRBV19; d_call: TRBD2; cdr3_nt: TGTGCCAGTAGCAAGGGACTAGCGAACACAGATACGCAGTATTTT; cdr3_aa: CASSKGLANTDTQYF
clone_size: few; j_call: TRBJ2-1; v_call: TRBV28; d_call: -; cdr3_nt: TGTGCCAGCAGTTTACGGGGGTACGGCAGGGGAGACGAGCAGTTCTTC; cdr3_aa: CASSLRGYGRGDEQFF
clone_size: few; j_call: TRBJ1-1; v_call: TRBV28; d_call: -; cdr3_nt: TGTGCCAGCAGACAATTGGGGGGCATGAACACTGAAGCTTTCTTT; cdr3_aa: CASRQLGGMNTEAFF
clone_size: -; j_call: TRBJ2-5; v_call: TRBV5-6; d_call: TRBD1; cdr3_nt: TGTGCCAGCAGCGCCGGGACAGACGAGACCCAGTACTTC; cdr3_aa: CASSAGTDETQYF
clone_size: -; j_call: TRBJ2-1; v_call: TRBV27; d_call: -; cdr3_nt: TGTGCCAGCAGTTCAAGGGCTAGCGATGAGCAGTTCTTC; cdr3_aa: CASSSRASDEQFF
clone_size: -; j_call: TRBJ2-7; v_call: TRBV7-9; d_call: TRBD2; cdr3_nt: TGTGCCAGCAGCGCGGGCGGGGGGGCGGTCGCCTACGAGCAGTACTTC; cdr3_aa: CASSAGGGAVAYEQYF
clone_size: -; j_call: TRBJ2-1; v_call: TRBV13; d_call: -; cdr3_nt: TGTGCCAGCGAAGGGCAAGCTGGAGGCGAGCAGTTCTTC; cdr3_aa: CASEGQAGGEQFF
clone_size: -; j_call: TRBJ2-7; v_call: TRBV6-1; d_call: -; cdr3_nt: TGTGCCAGCAGAGGAAACAGGGCTCCCAACGAGCAGTACTTC; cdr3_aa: CASRGNRAPNEQYF
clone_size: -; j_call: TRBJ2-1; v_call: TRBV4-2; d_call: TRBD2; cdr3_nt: TGTGCCAGCAGCCAAGATGAGGCTAGCGGATACCAGAGCTCCTACAATGAGCAGTTCTTC; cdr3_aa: CASSQDEASGYQSSYNEQFF
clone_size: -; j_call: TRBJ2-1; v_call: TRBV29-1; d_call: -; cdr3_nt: TGCAGCGTTGAAGATGACGGGGGGCCCTACAATGAGCAGTTCTTC; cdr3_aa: CSVEDDGGPYNEQFF
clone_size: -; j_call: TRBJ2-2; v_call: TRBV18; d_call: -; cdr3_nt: TGTGCCAGCTCACCTTCGAAGAGCGTAAGAACCGGGGAGCTGTTTTTT; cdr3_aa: CASSPSKSVRTGELFF
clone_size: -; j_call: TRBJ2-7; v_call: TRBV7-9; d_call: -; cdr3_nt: TGTGCCAGCAGCTTAGTTCCAGGGGATTACGAGCAGTACTTC; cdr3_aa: CASSLVPGDYEQYF